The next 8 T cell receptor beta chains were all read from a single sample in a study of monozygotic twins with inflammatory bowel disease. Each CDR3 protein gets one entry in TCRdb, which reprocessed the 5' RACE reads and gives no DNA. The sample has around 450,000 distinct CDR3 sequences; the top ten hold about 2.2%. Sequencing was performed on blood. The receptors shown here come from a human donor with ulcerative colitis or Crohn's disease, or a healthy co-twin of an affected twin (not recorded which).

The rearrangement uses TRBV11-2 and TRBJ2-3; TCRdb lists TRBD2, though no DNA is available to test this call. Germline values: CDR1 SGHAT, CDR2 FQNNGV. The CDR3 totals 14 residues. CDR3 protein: CASLESLGTDTQYF. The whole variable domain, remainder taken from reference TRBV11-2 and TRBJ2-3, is EAGVAQSPRYKIIEKRQSVAFWCNPISGHATLYWYQQILGQGPKLLIQFQNNGVVDDSQLPKDRFSAERLKGVDSTLKIQPAKLEDSAVYLCASLESLGTDTQYFGPGTRLTVL.

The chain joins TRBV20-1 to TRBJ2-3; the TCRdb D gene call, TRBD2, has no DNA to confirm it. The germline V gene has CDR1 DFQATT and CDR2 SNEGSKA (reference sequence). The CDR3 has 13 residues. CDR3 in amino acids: CSGEREEGDTQYF.

The CDR3 spells CASSVTGEGRYEQYF. V is TRBV9 and J is TRBJ2-7; the D call of TRBD2 rests on TCRdb alone, since no DNA is present to check it. The V gene's germline CDR1 is SGDLS and CDR2 YYNGEE. This CDR3 region has 15 residues.

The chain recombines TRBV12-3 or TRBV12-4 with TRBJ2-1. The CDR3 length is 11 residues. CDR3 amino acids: CASTSVTMQFF.

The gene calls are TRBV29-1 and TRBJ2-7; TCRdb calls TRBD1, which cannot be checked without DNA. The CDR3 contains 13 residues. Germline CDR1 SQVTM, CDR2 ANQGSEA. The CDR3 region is CSVGPGTSYEQYF.

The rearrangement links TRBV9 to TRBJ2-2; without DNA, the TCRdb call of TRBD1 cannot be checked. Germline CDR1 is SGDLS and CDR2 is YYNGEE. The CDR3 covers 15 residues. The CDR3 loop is CASSTRQGATGELFF. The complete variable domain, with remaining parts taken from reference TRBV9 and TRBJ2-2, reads DSGVTQTPKHLITATGQRVTLRCSPRSGDLSVYWYQQSLDQGLQFLIQYYNGEERAKGNILERFSAQQFPDLHSELNLSSLELGDSALYFCASSTRQGATGELFFGEGSRLTVL.

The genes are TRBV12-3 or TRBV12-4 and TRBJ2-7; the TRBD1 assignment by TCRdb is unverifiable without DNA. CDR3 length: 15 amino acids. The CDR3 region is CASSFGASSSYEQYF.

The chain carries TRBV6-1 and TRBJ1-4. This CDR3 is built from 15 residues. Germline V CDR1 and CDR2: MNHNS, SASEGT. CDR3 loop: CASRLTDTTNEKLFF.